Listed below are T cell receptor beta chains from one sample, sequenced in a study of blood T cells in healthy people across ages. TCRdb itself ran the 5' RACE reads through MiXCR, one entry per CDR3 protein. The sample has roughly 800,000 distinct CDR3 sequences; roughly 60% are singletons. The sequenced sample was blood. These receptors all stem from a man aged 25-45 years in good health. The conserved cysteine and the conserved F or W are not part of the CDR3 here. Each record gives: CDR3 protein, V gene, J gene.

CDR3: ASSLSFGGGPLNEQY
V: TRBV5-1
J: TRBJ2-5

CDR3: ASRPLGSYEQY
V: TRBV27
J: TRBJ2-7

CDR3: ATGAGESSGANVLT
V: TRBV4-3
J: TRBJ2-6

CDR3: ASSQSLDYEQY
V: TRBV4-3
J: TRBJ2-5

CDR3: ASSLQSDQPQH
V: TRBV7-2
J: TRBJ1-5

CDR3: ASHHVGIAYEQY
V: TRBV21-1
J: TRBJ2-7

CDR3: ASRGRGYSGANVLT
V: TRBV7-8
J: TRBJ2-6

CDR3: ASSLGQGHFRETQY
V: TRBV7-6
J: TRBJ2-5

CDR3: SVEVAGGYT
V: TRBV29-1
J: TRBJ1-2

CDR3: SVDLVVGETQY
V: TRBV20-1
J: TRBJ2-5

CDR3: ASSFHQYEQY
V: TRBV7-9
J: TRBJ2-7

CDR3: ASSRTGTFTDTQY
V: TRBV7-3
J: TRBJ2-3

CDR3: SVEGQGNQPQH
V: TRBV20-1
J: TRBJ1-5

CDR3: ASSYQTSGYNEQF
V: TRBV6-6
J: TRBJ2-1

CDR3: SAYGSSGDYEQY
V: TRBV20-1
J: .

CDR3: AISDGTSGGDTQY
V: TRBV10-3
J: TRBJ2-3

CDR3: ASSRGQGANYGYT
V: TRBV12-3/TRBV12-4
J: TRBJ1-2

CDR3: SAPRGGYGYT
V: TRBV20-1
J: TRBJ1-2

CDR3: ASSLLGVGSYGTQY
V: TRBV6-5
J: TRBJ2-5

CDR3: SATRAENEKLF
V: TRBV20-1
J: TRBJ1-4

CDR3: ASSVDMGPTGELF
V: TRBV9
J: TRBJ2-2

CDR3: ASSPPSNYGYT
V: TRBV7-9
J: TRBJ1-2

CDR3: SVHKSGGDEQF
V: TRBV29-1
J: TRBJ2-1